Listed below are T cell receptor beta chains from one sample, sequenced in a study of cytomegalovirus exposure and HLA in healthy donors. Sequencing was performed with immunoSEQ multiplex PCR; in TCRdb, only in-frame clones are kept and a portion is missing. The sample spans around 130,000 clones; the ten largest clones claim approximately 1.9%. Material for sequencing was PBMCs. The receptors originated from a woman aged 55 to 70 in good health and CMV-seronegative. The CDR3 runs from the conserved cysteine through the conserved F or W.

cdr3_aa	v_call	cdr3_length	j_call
CAREGRQVLYEQYF	TRBV21-1	14	TRBJ2-7
CASSPTRDYQDTQYF	TRBV6-1	15	TRBJ2-3
CASSPLGAEQFF	TRBV27	12	TRBJ2-1
CASSHDWTSGSGNEQFF	TRBV4-2	17	TRBJ2-1
CASSLTGHTNTGELFF	TRBV5-1	16	TRBJ2-2
CASSEHEAGGPDEQYF	TRBV2	16	TRBJ2-7
CASSPRIAGGEEQFF	TRBV7-3	15	TRBJ2-1
CASSLQGVDYGYTF	TRBV5-6	14	TRBJ1-2
CASSLESAWRDEQFF	TRBV11-2	15	TRBJ2-1
CASSLRTANSPLHF	TRBV7-2	14	TRBJ1-6
CAMTRPGSPLHF	TRBV21-1	12	TRBJ1-6
CASSRLQGFLSPYNEQFF	TRBV7-9	18	TRBJ2-1
CASSLPFIDTDTQYF	TRBV7-9	15	TRBJ2-3
CASSLDRSYEQYF	TRBV5-4	13	TRBJ2-7
CASSLLAGVDNEQFF	TRBV7-2	15	TRBJ2-1
CASSWGLYNEQFF	TRBV5-6	13	TRBJ2-1
CASSLDLAGKTGELFF	TRBV7-9	16	TRBJ2-2
CASSSDRAEQYF	TRBV5-1	12	TRBJ2-7
CASSANRGMNTEAFF	TRBV9	15	TRBJ1-1
CASSYIVNEKLFF	TRBV5-1	13	TRBJ1-4
CASIPGQGAFDEQFF	TRBV5-1	15	TRBJ2-1
CASSIGTPNTEAFF	TRBV19	14	TRBJ1-1
CASSPTTGEQYF	TRBV18	12	TRBJ2-7
CASSLQGANEKLFF	TRBV14	14	TRBJ1-4
CASSPPAAPNEKLFF	TRBV18	15	TRBJ1-4
CASSQRLGQRSTAIYF	TRBV5-6	16	TRBJ1-3
CASSPDRANYEQYF	TRBV7-8	14	TRBJ2-7
CASSPQVGEETQYF	TRBV27	14	TRBJ2-5
CASSIEYRGGGNTIYF	TRBV19	16	TRBJ1-3
CASSLLTGIGSPLHF	TRBV5-1	15	TRBJ1-6
CAISEWANNSPLHF	TRBV10-3	14	TRBJ1-6
CAISESGTGGYNEQFF	TRBV10-3	16	TRBJ2-1
CASRSNWGDTEAFF	TRBV7-2	14	TRBJ1-1
CASSLVAGYQPQHF	TRBV5-5	14	TRBJ1-5
CAIRGTGFGELFF	TRBV10-3	13	TRBJ2-2
CASTSGDGANVLTF	TRBV7-9	14	TRBJ2-6
CASSEALRASSGPTDTQYF	TRBV2	19	TRBJ2-3
CASSLDNEQFF	TRBV4-2	11	TRBJ2-1
CASIRTGIKDEQFF	TRBV2	14	TRBJ2-1
CASSLPRLPSGDGSYNEQFF	TRBV28	20	TRBJ2-1
CASSLDGAGGYEQYF	TRBV5-1	15	TRBJ2-7
CASSLNRDPTYEQYF	TRBV5-1	15	TRBJ2-7
CASSPSRGRNYGYTF	TRBV5-1	15	TRBJ1-2
CASREGAYSNQPQHF	TRBV2	15	TRBJ1-5
CASRQGIVEKLFF	TRBV25-1	13	TRBJ1-4